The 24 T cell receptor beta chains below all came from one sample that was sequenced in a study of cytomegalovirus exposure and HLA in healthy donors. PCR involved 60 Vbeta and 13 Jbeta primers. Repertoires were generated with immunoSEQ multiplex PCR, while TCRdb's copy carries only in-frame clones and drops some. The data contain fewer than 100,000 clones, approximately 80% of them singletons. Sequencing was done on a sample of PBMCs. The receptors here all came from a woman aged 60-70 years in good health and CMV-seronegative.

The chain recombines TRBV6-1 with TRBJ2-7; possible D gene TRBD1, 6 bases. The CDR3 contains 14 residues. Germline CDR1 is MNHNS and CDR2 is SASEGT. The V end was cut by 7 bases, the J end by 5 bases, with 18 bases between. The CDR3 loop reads CASTEPGKGDEQYF. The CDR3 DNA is TGTGCCAGCACCGAGCCCGGGAAGGGGGACGAGCAGTACTTC.

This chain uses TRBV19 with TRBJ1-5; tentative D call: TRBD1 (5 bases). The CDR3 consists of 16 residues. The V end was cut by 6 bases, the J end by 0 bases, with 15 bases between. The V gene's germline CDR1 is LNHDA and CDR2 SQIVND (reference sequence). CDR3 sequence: CASSESGGYSNQPQHF. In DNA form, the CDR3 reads TGTGCCAGTAGCGAATCGGGGGGTTATAGCAATCAGCCCCAGCATTTT.

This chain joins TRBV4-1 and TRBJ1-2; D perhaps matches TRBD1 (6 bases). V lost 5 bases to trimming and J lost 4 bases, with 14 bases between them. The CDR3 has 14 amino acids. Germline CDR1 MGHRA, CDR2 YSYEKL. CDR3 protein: CASSTRRDTYGYTF. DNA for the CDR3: TGCGCCAGCAGCACACGAAGGGACACCTATGGCTACACCTTC.

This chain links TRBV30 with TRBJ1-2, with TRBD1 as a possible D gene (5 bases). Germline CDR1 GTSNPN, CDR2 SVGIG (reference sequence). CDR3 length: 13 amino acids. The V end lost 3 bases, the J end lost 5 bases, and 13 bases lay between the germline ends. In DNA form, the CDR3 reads TGTGCCTGGAGCCGGACACAAGGATATGGCTACACCTTC. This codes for CAWSRTQGYGYTF.

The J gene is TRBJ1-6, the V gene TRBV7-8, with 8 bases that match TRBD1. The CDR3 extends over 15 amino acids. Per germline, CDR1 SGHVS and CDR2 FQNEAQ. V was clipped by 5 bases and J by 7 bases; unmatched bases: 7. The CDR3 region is CASSPGQAQNSPLHF. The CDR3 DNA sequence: TGTGCCAGCAGCCCGGGACAGGCACAAAATTCACCCCTCCACTTT.

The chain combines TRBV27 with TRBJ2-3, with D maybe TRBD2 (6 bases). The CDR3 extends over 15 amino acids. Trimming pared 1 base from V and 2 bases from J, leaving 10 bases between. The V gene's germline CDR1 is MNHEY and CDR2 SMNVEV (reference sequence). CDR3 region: CASSLLASVTDTQYF. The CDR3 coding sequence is TGTGCCAGCAGTTTATTGGCTAGCGTCACAGATACGCAGTATTTT.

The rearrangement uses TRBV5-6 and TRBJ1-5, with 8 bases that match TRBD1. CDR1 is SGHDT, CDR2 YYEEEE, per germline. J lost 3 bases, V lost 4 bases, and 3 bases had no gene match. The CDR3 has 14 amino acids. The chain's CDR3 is CASSRQGINQPQHF. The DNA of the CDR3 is TGTGCCAGCAGCCGACAGGGGATCAATCAGCCCCAGCATTTT.

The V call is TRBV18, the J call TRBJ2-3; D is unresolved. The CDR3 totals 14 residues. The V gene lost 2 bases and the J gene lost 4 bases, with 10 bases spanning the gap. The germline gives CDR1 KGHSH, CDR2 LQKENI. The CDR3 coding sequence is TGTGCCAGCTCACCATCGACAAGTCCAGATACGCAGTATTTT. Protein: CASSPSTSPDTQYF.

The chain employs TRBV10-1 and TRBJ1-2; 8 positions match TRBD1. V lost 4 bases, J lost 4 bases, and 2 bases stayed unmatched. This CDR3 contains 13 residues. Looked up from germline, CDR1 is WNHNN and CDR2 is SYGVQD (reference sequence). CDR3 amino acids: CASSAGGSYGYTF. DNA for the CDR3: TGCGCCAGCAGTGCAGGGGGCTCCTATGGCTACACCTTC.

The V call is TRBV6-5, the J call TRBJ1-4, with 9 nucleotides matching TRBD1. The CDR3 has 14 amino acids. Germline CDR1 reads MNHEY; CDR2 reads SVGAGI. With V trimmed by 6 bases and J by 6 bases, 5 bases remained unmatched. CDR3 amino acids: CASRTGTGYEKLFF. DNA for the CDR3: TGTGCCAGCAGAACCGGGACAGGGTATGAAAAACTGTTTTTT.

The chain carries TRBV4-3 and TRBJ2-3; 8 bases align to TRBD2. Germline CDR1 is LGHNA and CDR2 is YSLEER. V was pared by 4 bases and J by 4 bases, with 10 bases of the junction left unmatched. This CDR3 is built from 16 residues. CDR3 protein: CASSLTWRGASDTQYF. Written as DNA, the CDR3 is TGCGCCAGCAGCCTGACATGGCGGGGGGCGTCAGATACGCAGTATTTT.

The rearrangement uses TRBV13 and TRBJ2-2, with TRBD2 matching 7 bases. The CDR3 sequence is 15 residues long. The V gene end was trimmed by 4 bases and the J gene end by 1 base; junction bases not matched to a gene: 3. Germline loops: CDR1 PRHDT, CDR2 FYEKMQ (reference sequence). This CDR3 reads CASSSSGGNTGELFF. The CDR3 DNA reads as TGTGCCAGCAGCTCGTCGGGAGGGAACACCGGGGAGCTGTTTTTT. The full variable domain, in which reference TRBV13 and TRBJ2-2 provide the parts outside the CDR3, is AAGVIQSPRHLIKEKRETATLKCYPIPRHDTVYWYQQGPGQDPQFLISFYEKMQSDKGSIPDRFSAQQFSDYHSELNMSSLELGDSALYFCASSSSGGNTGELFFGEGSRLTVL.

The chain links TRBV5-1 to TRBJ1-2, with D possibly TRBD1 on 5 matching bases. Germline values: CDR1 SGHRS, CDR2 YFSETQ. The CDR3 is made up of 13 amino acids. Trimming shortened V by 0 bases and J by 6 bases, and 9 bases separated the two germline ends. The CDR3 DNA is TGCGCCAGCAGCTTGGCGCAGGGCCATGGCTACACCTTC. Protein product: CASSLAQGHGYTF.

As DNA, the CDR3 is TGTGCCAGCAGCTCTTTAGCGGGAGACGGCCTTAATGAGCAGTTCTTC. Translating gives CASSSLAGDGLNEQFF. The chain has TRBV7-2 and TRBJ2-1; 9 bases line up with TRBD2. CDR1 is SGHTA and CDR2 is FQGNSA in the germline V gene. Losses at the gene ends were 4 bases for V and 7 bases for J; bases not matched to a gene: 11. This CDR3 has 16 residues.

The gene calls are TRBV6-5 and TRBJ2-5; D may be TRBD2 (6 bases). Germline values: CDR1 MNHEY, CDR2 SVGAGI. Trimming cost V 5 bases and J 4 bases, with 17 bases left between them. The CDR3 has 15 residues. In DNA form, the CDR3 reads TGTGCCAGCAGTCTCGCGGACGAGGGAGGAGAGACCCAGTACTTC. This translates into CASSLADEGGETQYF.

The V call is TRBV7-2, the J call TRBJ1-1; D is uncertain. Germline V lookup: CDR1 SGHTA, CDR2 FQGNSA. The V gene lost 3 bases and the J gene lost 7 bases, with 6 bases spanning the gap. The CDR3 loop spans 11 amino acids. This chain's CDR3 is CASSFYSEAFF. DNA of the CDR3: TGTGCCAGCAGCTTCTACAGTGAAGCTTTCTTT.

The CDR3 nucleotides are TGTGCCAGCAGCTCCGGACCCCGGGACTTGATGTACAATGAGCAGTTCTTC. Its protein is CASSSGPRDLMYNEQFF. The V call is TRBV7-2, the J call TRBJ2-1; D may be TRBD2 (6 bases). The V gene lost 4 bases and the J gene lost 4 bases, with 20 bases spanning the gap. Germline V gene lookup returns CDR1 SGHTA and CDR2 FQGNSA. CDR3 length equals 17 residues.

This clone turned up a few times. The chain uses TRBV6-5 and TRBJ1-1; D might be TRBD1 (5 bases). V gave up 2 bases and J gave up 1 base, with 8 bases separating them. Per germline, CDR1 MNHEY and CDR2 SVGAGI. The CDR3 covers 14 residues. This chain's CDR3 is CASSYPGQNTEAFF. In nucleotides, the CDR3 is TGTGCCAGCAGTTACCCAGGACAGAACACTGAAGCTTTCTTT.

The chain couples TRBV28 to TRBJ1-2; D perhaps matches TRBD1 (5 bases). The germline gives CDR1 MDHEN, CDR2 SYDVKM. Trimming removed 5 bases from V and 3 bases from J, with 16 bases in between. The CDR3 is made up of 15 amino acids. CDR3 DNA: TGTGCCAGCAGTGCACAGGCGCTTGCCTACTATGGCTACACCTTC. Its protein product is CASSAQALAYYGYTF.

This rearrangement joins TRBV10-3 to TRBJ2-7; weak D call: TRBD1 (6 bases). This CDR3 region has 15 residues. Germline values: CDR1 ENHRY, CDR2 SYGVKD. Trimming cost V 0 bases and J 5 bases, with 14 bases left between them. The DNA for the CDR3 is TGTGCCATCAGTGAGTCGGTACAGGGAAGTAACGAGCAGTACTTC. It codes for CAISESVQGSNEQYF.

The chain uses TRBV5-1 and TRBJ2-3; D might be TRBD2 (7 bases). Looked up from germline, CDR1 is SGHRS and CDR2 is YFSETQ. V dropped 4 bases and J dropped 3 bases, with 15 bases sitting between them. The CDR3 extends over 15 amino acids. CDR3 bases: TGCGCCAGCAGCATGGCGGGGAGGGGGACAGATACGCAGTATTTT. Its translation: CASSMAGRGTDTQYF.

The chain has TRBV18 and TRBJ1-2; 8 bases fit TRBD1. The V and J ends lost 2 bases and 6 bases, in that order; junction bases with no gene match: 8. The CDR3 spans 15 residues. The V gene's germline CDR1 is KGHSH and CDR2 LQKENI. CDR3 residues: CASSPSFDRGNGYTF. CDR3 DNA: TGTGCCAGCTCACCAAGTTTCGACAGGGGAAATGGCTACACCTTC.

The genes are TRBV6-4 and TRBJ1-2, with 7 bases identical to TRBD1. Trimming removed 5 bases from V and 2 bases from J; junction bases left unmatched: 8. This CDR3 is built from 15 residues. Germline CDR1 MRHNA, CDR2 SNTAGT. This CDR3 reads CASSTPGGPNYGYTF. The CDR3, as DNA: TGTGCCAGCAGTACACCAGGGGGTCCCAACTATGGCTACACCTTC.

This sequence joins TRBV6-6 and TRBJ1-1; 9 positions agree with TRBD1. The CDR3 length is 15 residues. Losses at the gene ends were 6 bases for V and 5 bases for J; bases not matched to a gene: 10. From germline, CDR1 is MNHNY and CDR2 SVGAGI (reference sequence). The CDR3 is CASSPPGQGGTEAFF. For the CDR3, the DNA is TGTGCCAGCAGCCCACCGGGACAGGGAGGGACTGAAGCTTTCTTT.